These 21 T cell receptor beta chains originate from one sample sequenced in a study of neurological immune-mediated disorders. One entry per CDR3 protein results from TCRdb running MiXCR on the 5' RACE reads. The sample yields about 55,000 distinct CDR3 sequences, around 4% seen once. Sequencing was performed on PBMCs. The receptors stem from a man under 40 with multiple sclerosis.

In this sample, this clonotype turned up a few times. This could be a read error, since a much larger clone is one nucleotide away. The chain couples TRBV9 to TRBJ1-1, with D possibly being TRBD1 (5 bases). CDR1 is SGDLS and CDR2 is YYNGEE in the germline V gene. Trimming removed 4 bases at V and 5 bases at J, with 18 bases between. The CDR3 contains 15 residues. For the CDR3, the DNA is TGTGCCAGCAGCCCCTCCGGGGGGAGGTTGACTGAAGCTTTCTTT. Protein sequence: CASSPSGGRLTEAFF.

This clonotype was seen many times. The chain recombines TRBV5-1 with TRBJ2-6; the D gene is possibly TRBD1 (5 bases). CDR1 SGHRS and CDR2 YFSETQ come from the germline V gene. Between the trimmed V and J ends, which lost 5 bases and 0 bases, there was a span of 9 bases. This CDR3 contains 15 residues. In nucleotides, the CDR3 is TGCGCCAGCAGACTCAGGGTCTCTGGGGCCAACGTCCTGACTTTC. This encodes CASRLRVSGANVLTF.

Only one count was recorded for this clonotype. The genes are TRBV2 and TRBJ1-3, with D possibly being TRBD1 (5 bases). The CDR3 sequence is 16 residues long. Trimming shortened V by 0 bases and J by 5 bases, and 14 bases separated the two germline ends. Germline CDR1 is SNHLY and CDR2 is FYNNEI. The CDR3 sequence is CASSEAQPGPRNTIYF. In nucleotides, the CDR3 is TGTGCCAGCAGTGAAGCACAACCGGGGCCTAGAAACACCATATATTTT.

This clonotype was observed many times. The chain carries TRBV20-1 and TRBJ2-1, with 10 bases identical to TRBD2. The V segment lost 7 bases and the J segment 6 bases; nucleotides outside the gene matches: 9. Germline loops: CDR1 DFQATT, CDR2 SNEGSKA (reference sequence). The CDR3 is 14 residues long. This chain's CDR3 is CSVFQLAGSNEQFF. CDR3 nucleotides: TGCAGTGTATTCCAACTAGCGGGAAGCAATGAGCAGTTCTTC.

Many counts were recorded for this clonotype. The gene calls are TRBV27 and TRBJ1-6, with D hard to call. The CDR3 runs 15 residues. Trimming pared 5 bases from V and 2 bases from J, leaving 10 bases between. The germline CDR1 and CDR2 sequences are MNHEY and SMNVEV (reference sequence). The CDR3 nucleotides are TGTGCCAGCAGTCTGGTCAGCCCCTATAATTCACCCCTCCACTTT. This gives the protein CASSLVSPYNSPLHF.

This clonotype came up many times. The chain is built from TRBV20-1 and TRBJ2-5; TRBD2 matches at 8 bases. Germline V gene data show CDR1 as DFQATT and CDR2 as SNEGSKA (reference sequence). V lost 0 bases to trimming and J lost 3 bases; unmatched junction nucleotides: 3. The CDR3 is 14 residues long. The CDR3 reads CSARDSREEETQYF. The CDR3 bases are TGCAGTGCTAGAGATTCGCGGGAGGAAGAGACCCAGTACTTC.

This clonotype was seen repeatedly, ten times or more. The rearrangement links TRBV4-1 to TRBJ2-7, with TRBD1 matching over 7 bases. Germline assignment: CDR1 MGHRA and CDR2 YSYEKL. CDR3 length: 15 amino acids. Trimming at V came to 4 bases and at J to 7 bases, leaving 13 bases not matched to a gene. DNA of the CDR3: TGCGCCAGCAGCCGACCCGGACAGGTTATGTGGGAGCAGTACTTC. Translating gives CASSRPGQVMWEQYF.

This clonotype came up many times. The V call is TRBV5-6, the J call TRBJ1-6, with D hard to call. CDR1 is SGHDT, CDR2 YYEEEE, per germline. The CDR3 runs 15 residues. V was trimmed by 0 bases and J by 10 bases, leaving 14 bases between them. The CDR3 DNA reads TGTGCCAGCAGCTTGGCGGGAGGGTCAGGATCACCCCTCCACTTT. This gives the protein CASSLAGGSGSPLHF.

This clonotype was counted many times. The chain uses TRBV7-2 and TRBJ1-6; possibly TRBD1 for D (5 bases). This CDR3 spans 15 amino acids. Germline V lookup: CDR1 SGHTA, CDR2 FQGNSA. Trimming took 1 base from V and 9 from J, leaving 13 bases between them. The CDR3 spells CASSLVDIGASPLHF. The CDR3 nucleotides read TGTGCCAGCAGCTTAGTGGACATAGGGGCTTCACCCCTCCACTTT.

In its sample, this clonotype was seen many times. The chain links TRBV5-5 to TRBJ2-1; the match to TRBD1 covers 8 bases. The V and J ends lost 4 bases and 0 bases, in that order; junction bases with no gene match: 3. This CDR3 is built from 15 residues. Germline V gives CDR1 SGHKS, CDR2 YYEKEE (reference sequence). CDR3 sequence: CASSHGQGSYNEQFF. The DNA for the CDR3 is TGTGCCAGCAGCCACGGACAGGGCTCCTACAATGAGCAGTTCTTC.

There are a few counts of this clonotype. The chain combines TRBV6-6 with TRBJ2-2, with D possibly TRBD2 on 5 matching bases. Germline CDR1 MNHNY, CDR2 SVGAGI (reference sequence). The CDR3 is made up of 13 amino acids. The V gene lost 6 bases and the J gene lost 1 base, with 6 bases spanning the gap. The CDR3 DNA follows: TGTGCCAGCAGCGGGGTGAACACCGGGGAGCTGTTTTTT. This encodes CASSGVNTGELFF.

In its sample, this clonotype was seen many times. The chain joins TRBV6-6 to TRBJ1-2; 8 bases align to TRBD1. Germline V gives CDR1 MNHNY, CDR2 SVGAGI (reference sequence). V lost 2 bases to trimming and J lost 8 bases; unmatched junction nucleotides: 7. CDR3 length: 14 residues. Here the CDR3 DNA reads TGTGCCAGCAGTTACGTGGGACAGGCCCCGGGCTACACCTTC. This translates into CASSYVGQAPGYTF.

In this sample, this clonotype turned up a few times. V gene TRBV9 combines with J gene TRBJ2-2; D is uncertain. Germline CDR1 is SGDLS and CDR2 is YYNGEE. CDR3 size: 15 residues. The V gene lost 7 bases and the J gene lost 0 bases, with 13 bases spanning the gap. The CDR3 DNA follows: TGTGCCAGCTCCACCCAGGATACGAACACCGGGGAGCTGTTTTTT. Amino acid sequence: CASSTQDTNTGELFF.

This clonotype was picked up many times. The V and J genes are TRBV9 and TRBJ2-7; no clear D gene. This CDR3 contains 13 residues. CDR1 SGDLS and CDR2 YYNGEE come from the germline V gene. The V end lost 0 bases, the J end lost 3 bases, and 7 bases lay between the germline ends. The CDR3 nucleotides are TGTGCCAGCAGCGTAGAAAACAGCTACGAGCAGTACTTC. As protein: CASSVENSYEQYF.

Many counts were recorded for this clonotype. This chain connects TRBV9 to TRBJ1-6; TRBD1 matches at 7 bases. The CDR3 loop spans 14 amino acids. V lost 2 bases to trimming and J lost 9 bases; unmatched junction nucleotides: 5. Germline V lookup: CDR1 SGDLS, CDR2 YYNGEE. CDR3 protein: CASSVGTAASPLHF. The DNA for the CDR3 is TGTGCCAGCAGCGTTGGGACAGCGGCTTCACCCCTCCACTTT.

This clonotype showed up many times. This sequence joins TRBV7-2 and TRBJ1-5; D gene uncertain. Germline CDR1 is SGHTA and CDR2 is FQGNSA. The CDR3 runs to 15 residues. V lost 1 base and J 4 bases, leaving 11 bases between the germline ends. CDR3 DNA sequence: TGTGCCAGCAGCTTAGGGGGTGAAACTAATCAGCCCCAGCATTTT. Its protein is CASSLGGETNQPQHF.

At least ten counts were recorded for this clonotype. The V gene is TRBV20-1, the J gene TRBJ2-7; D possibly matches TRBD1 or TRBD2 (6 bases each). The germline gives CDR1 DFQATT, CDR2 SNEGSKA (reference sequence). This CDR3 is 14 amino acids long. V shed 4 bases and J shed 3 bases, with 16 bases lying between them. The CDR3 spells CSAKGGGGIYEQYF. As DNA, the CDR3 is TGCAGTGCTAAGGGTGGAGGGGGTATCTACGAGCAGTACTTC.

This clonotype was picked up many times. The chain carries TRBV7-9 and TRBJ1-2; D is unresolved. Germline CDR1 and CDR2: SEHNR and FQNEAQ (reference sequence). This CDR3 comprises 13 residues. Trimming removed 5 bases at V and 6 bases at J, with 13 bases between. The CDR3 loop reads CASSAYPPDGYTF. The CDR3 nucleotides are TGTGCCAGCAGCGCATACCCTCCTGATGGCTACACCTTC.

A few counts support this clonotype. The CDR3 region is CASSFKWAGEQYF. The CDR3 region has the DNA TGCGCCAGCAGCTTCAAATGGGCGGGAGAGCAGTACTTC. This chain joins TRBV5-1 and TRBJ2-7, with a possible D match to TRBD2 (6 bases). Looked up from germline, CDR1 is SGHRS and CDR2 is YFSETQ. There are 13 residues in the CDR3. With 2 bases removed from V and 7 bases from J, the gap between germline ends came to 13 bases.

This clonotype was counted ten times or more. The chain employs TRBV5-1 and TRBJ2-1, with D possibly matching TRBD2 (7 bases). The length of the CDR3 is 15 residues. V lost 0 bases and J lost 8, with 15 bases in between. Per germline, CDR1 SGHRS and CDR2 YFSETQ. The CDR3 DNA is TGCGCCAGCAGCTTGGAGGGAGGGGGGGCGCATGAGCAGTTCTTC. Amino acid sequence: CASSLEGGGAHEQFF.

This clonotype was seen at least ten times. V gene TRBV28 combines with J gene TRBJ2-1, with 7 bases that match TRBD2. In germline, CDR1 is MDHEN, CDR2 SYDVKM. The CDR3 totals 15 residues. V lost 5 bases to trimming and J lost 6 bases; unmatched junction nucleotides: 10. CDR3 protein: CASSKSGNWINEQFF. CDR3 bases: TGTGCCAGCAGTAAAAGCGGGAATTGGATCAATGAGCAGTTCTTC.